This T cell receptor (beta chain) was captured by sequencing in a study of blood T cell repertoires in COVID-19. Study-wide background: Some COVID-19 samples were acute and others convalescent; all came from the United States, Italy and Spain. PBMCs, B-cell-depleted T cells, or T cells provided the cDNA or gDNA that made up the material.

Trimming took 8 bases from V and 9 from J; bases not matched to a gene: 17. This CDR3 has 16 residues. Germline loops: CDR1 MNHEY, CDR2 SMNVEV (reference sequence). In the original analysis: Reference gene primer amplification in the assay estimated nucleated cell counts. Assay used: immunoSEQ multiplex PCR; TCRdb lists only in-frame clones, some missing. V and J calls plus clone size are reproduced from that table; the DNA served to infer D and trimming. This table has around 230,000 clones, more than 70% appearing once. This sequence originates from a woman aged 45-59 years with acute or convalescent COVID-19. The rearrangement joins TRBV27 to TRBJ2-7, with 12 bases lining up with TRBD2. Sample: peripheral blood. CDR3 loop: CASRRLAGGPTTRQYF. Written as DNA, the CDR3 is TGTGCCAGCCGGCGGCTAGCGGGAGGGCCAACTACGAGGCAGTACTTC.